The clone carrying this TCR beta chain was observed a few times. The sample originates from a study of early T cells in non-severe SARS-CoV-2 infection. One entry per CDR3 protein results from TCRdb running MiXCR on the 5' RACE reads. The sample shows approximately 40,000 distinct CDR3 sequences, approximately 6.2% of them seen only once. V was clipped by 11 bases and J by 8 bases; unmatched bases: 2. Germline CDR1 reads SNHLY; CDR2 reads FYNNEI. This CDR3 is built from 10 residues. The material sequenced was whole blood, taken at baseline. This chain uses TRBV2 with TRBJ2-3; 9 bases match TRBD2. This TCR came from an adult who was a healthcare worker with PCR-confirmed SARS-CoV-2 infection or an uninfected control (not recorded which). The CDR3 nucleotides read TGTGCCGCGGGGGGGCCTACGCAGTATTTT. Encoded protein: CAAGGPTQYF.